These T cell receptor beta chains were read from a single sample in a study of shared clonotypes between healthy human individuals. Data came from immunoSEQ multiplex PCR; TCRdb stores just in-frame clones and leaves some out. Here the sample spans about 1.5 million clones, approximately 98% being singletons. Sequencing was carried out using naive CD4+ T cells sorted from blood. The receptor set was obtained from a man between 25 and 39 years old in good health. Each CDR3 is given without its conserved first and last residue.

11 | TRBJ2-5 | TRBV4-1 | ASSQVIQETQY
11 | TRBJ2-7 | TRBV7-8 | ASSLAGFNEQY
12 | TRBJ2-1 | TRBV18 | ASSPPTSYNEQF
13 | TRBJ2-1 | TRBV7-9 | ASSLEGLASNEQF
15 | TRBJ2-1 | TRBV6-1 | ASSELASGSTYNEQF
11 | TRBJ2-7 | TRBV5-1 | ASGSSGTYEQY
16 | TRBJ2-7 | TRBV7-9 | ASSFFVGWTSGKYEQY
14 | TRBJ2-2 | TRBV4-1 | ASSQRIQGNTGELF
11 | TRBJ2-3 | TRBV9 | ASNTDWRDTQY
16 | TRBJ2-7 | TRBV15 | ATSRGGGGGLGSYEQY
13 | TRBJ2-7 | TRBV29-1 | SVLNTLQGSYEQY
11 | TRBJ1-3 | TRBV15 | ATSGDRRNTIY
13 | TRBJ1-4 | TRBV7-9 | ASSVTATTNEKLF
14 | TRBJ2-6 | TRBV19 | ASSFLGNSGANVLT
13 | TRBJ2-1 | TRBV19 | ASSWDRGLFGEQF
12 | TRBJ2-1 | TRBV2 | ASSEVGFYNEQF
14 | TRBJ1-2 | TRBV5-1 | ASSLRRGKDYYGYT
13 | TRBJ1-1 | TRBV2 | ASGNSPGGRTEAF
12 | TRBJ2-1 | TRBV18 | ASSVSVLDNEQF
13 | TRBJ1-2 | TRBV19 | ASSGPGQRFYGYT
10 | TRBJ2-2 | TRBV7-2 | ASNVVVGELF
14 | TRBJ1-5 | TRBV18 | ASSPASPRYDQPQH
10 | TRBJ2-1 | TRBV28 | ASSYLVNEQF
12 | TRBJ1-5 | TRBV21-1 | ASSIWCSNQPQH
12 | TRBJ2-7 | TRBV4-1 | ASSQPVESYEQY
11 | TRBJ2-7 | TRBV6-5 | ASSYGTDYEQY
12 | TRBJ2-1 | TRBV7-9 | ASSPVSSYNEQF
14 | TRBJ2-2 | TRBV7-6 | ASSLAPRGATGELF
13 | TRBJ2-5 | TRBV25-1 | ASSEYWTGEETQY
12 | TRBJ2-7 | TRBV25-1 | ASSKTGGHYEQY
14 | TRBJ2-2 | TRBV7-2 | ASSLVRQRSTGELF
14 | TRBJ2-2 | TRBV15 | ATSRGGLAGTGELF
13 | TRBJ2-1 | TRBV18 | ASSNMETFYNEQF
15 | TRBJ2-1 | TRBV11-2 | ASSLDPPGLVSHEQF
14 | TRBJ1-3 | TRBV11-2 | ASSWRQGVGGNTIY